This TCR beta chain was observed in a study of PD-1 blockade in mismatch repair-deficient tumors (dated by TCRdb to the late 2010s). As for the study more broadly: Between September 2013 and 2016, the trial enrolled 80 to 95 consecutive patients with 11 to 12 types of mismatch repair-deficient cancer, all of whom had received prior treatment and were progressing. Tumor-associated T cell clones in the peripheral blood of patients responding to PD-1 blockade were tracked using deep sequencing of TCR CDR3 regions. The full study reports these points: After pembrolizumab, tumor-resident clones, which were often undetectable in blood before treatment, expanded rapidly and then contracted, generally ahead of radiologic responses.

This clone is a singleton in its sample. The clone's antigen remains unknown. The sample holds no much larger clone one base away, and base qualities are not on file. Libraries were made using the immunoSEQ multiplex PCR assay. Not all clones reach the TCRdb copy of this immuneACCESS table, which keeps in-frame sequences only. Checked studies attribute under half of the gap to unresolved V genes and leave the rest unexplained. The sample has 120,000 or so clones on record, approximately 90% of them singletons. Of the sample, about 13% is held by the ten largest clones. Mismatch repair deficiency in every enrolled patient was established by polymerase chain reaction or immunohistochemistry. TCR sequencing was performed for a few patients who responded to pembrolizumab therapy. Pembrolizumab PD-1 blockade was prospectively tested in advanced mismatch repair-deficient cancers, regardless of tissue of origin, in the phase II trial. Peripheral blood T cell samples were gathered serially, both before PD-1 blockade started and at multiple time points afterward. Blood sampling time points were reported as weeks after the first dose of pembrolizumab.

V is reduced by 4 bases and J by 4 bases, leaving a spacing of 12 bases between them. The cysteine opens and the phenylalanine closes a CDR3 of 14 amino acids. Only the CDR3 region is kept as DNA, spanning 42 bases read in frame from base 1. The germline V gene encodes CDR1 MGHRA and CDR2 YSYEKL. The sequenced sample was peripheral blood, obtained 44 weeks after starting pembrolizumab. The receptor was isolated from an adult with mismatch repair-deficient cancer. The chain employs TRBV4-1 and TRBJ2-3, with the D segment identity uncertain. The CDR3 amino acid sequence is: CASSLDHLPDTQYF. In nucleotides, the sequence is TGCGCCAGCAGCCTGGATCATCTTCCAGATACGCAGTATTTT.